The present T cell receptor beta chain was sequenced within a study of T-cell memory formation after mild COVID-19. The ends were cut back, 6 bases at V and 3 bases at J, with 13 bases in the middle. Germline assignment: CDR1 DFQATT and CDR2 SNEGSKA (reference sequence). The CDR3 is made up of 13 amino acids. This clonotype has ten or more counts. With constant-segment primers, 5'RACE yielded cDNA libraries of TCR alpha and TCR beta that carried sample barcodes and UMIs. Each CDR3 protein is one row after TCRdb ran MiXCR on the 5' RACE reads. The repertoire holds around 310,000 distinct CDR3 sequences, with roughly an eighth as singletons.

The V call is TRBV20-1, the J call TRBJ2-3, with D perhaps TRBD1 (5 bases). This clonotype was sampled from a man in his late teens or twenties who had mild COVID-19 (a few samples of this study predate the infection). Cell type and time point are not known. The sequencing input was PBMCs or a T cell subset sorted from them (not recorded which). CDR3 DNA sequence: TGCAGTGCGGCAGGGTCAGGGACAGATACGCAGTATTTT. Translated: CSAAGSGTDTQYF.